This T cell receptor beta chain was found in a study of monozygotic twins with inflammatory bowel disease. The CDR3 length is 15 residues. Germline CDR1 and CDR2: SGHRS and YFSETQ. A word on this clonotype: Its antigen is unidentified.

Unfractionated whole blood yielded total RNA, and T cells were not sorted. Study observations and caveats: By inverse Simpson index, TCRbeta diversity was lower in IBD patients than in healthy co-twins. For IBD patients, clonotypes shared with others were fewer than for healthy twins, especially with disease activity.

Researchers used about 3,400 ng of total RNA for each TCR library. Reprocessing the 5' RACE reads, TCRdb reports a single entry for every CDR3 protein and omits DNA. The record lists roughly 300,000 distinct CDR3 sequences, of which the ten most abundant hold more than 4.5%. The receptor comes from a human donor with ulcerative colitis or Crohn's disease, or a healthy co-twin of an affected twin (not recorded which). Sequencing used blood. The rearrangement links TRBV5-1 to TRBJ2-2; the TCRdb call, TRBD2, lacks DNA for checking. The chain's CDR3 is CASSPTSGNTGELFF.